This TCR beta chain appears in the sequencing data of a study of metastatic and nonmetastatic thyroid tumors. Study conclusions and caveats: Patients with malignant thyroid tumors reportedly had significantly higher TCR beta diversity than those with benign nodules, in blood and tumor.

No treatment had been given to any patient before thyroid surgery. This clone has a count of ten or more. The antigen is not known. MiXCR reprocessed the PCR reads for TCRdb. Of around 21,000 clones listed, about 23% were seen once; the top ten hold about 10%. V lost 4 bases, J lost 5 bases, and 14 bases lay in between. Germline assignment: CDR1 SQVTM and CDR2 ANQGSEA. This CDR3 comprises 13 residues. The rearrangement uses TRBV29-1 and TRBJ2-5; D uncertain. The receptor's source is a male donor with papillary thyroid cancer or a benign thyroid nodule (not recorded which). Some clones in this sample may be carry-over from other donors' samples. The sample was tumor tissue. CDR3 nucleotide sequence: TGCAGCGTTGTGGGCCCCAGTGGGGAGACCCAGTACTTC. Amino acid sequence: CSVVGPSGETQYF.